This is a list of T cell receptor beta chains from one sample in a study of cytomegalovirus exposure and HLA in healthy donors. Produced via immunoSEQ multiplex PCR; TCRdb's table is partial and in-frame only. Here the sample spans around 96,000 clones, under 65% being singletons. The sequencing sample was made of PBMCs. Receptor source: a man aged 60 to 69 in good health and CMV-seronegative. CDR3s include the opening cysteine and the closing phenylalanine or tryptophan. The D gene is left open where the match is weak. The size of a clone is reported for some rows only, either as once, few or many, or as a class for expanded clones.

D | length | J | size | V | DNA | CDR3
TRBD1 | 14 | TRBJ2-7 | - | TRBV5-4 | TGTGCCATTAGGACAGGGGACGGCGTCTACGAGCAGTACTTC | CAIRTGDGVYEQYF
TRBD1 | 15 | TRBJ2-5 | - | TRBV25-1 | TGTGCCAGCAGTGAATTTAGGGGACAGGGAGAGACCCAGTACTTC | CASSEFRGQGETQYF
- | 14 | TRBJ2-5 | - | TRBV19 | TGTGCCAGTAGTCCTGTGACAGACATAACGACCCAGTACTTC | CASSPVTDITTQYF
- | 13 | TRBJ1-6 | few | TRBV6-1 | TGTGCCAGCACTCCGGGAAGAGATTCACCCCTCCACTTT | CASTPGRDSPLHF
TRBD2 | 14 | TRBJ2-1 | few | TRBV6-4 | TGTGCCAGCTCGGGTAGCGGGAGCACGGATGAGCAGTTCTTC | CASSGSGSTDEQFF
TRBD1 | 12 | TRBJ1-1 | - | TRBV28 | TGTGCCAGCAGGATTGGGACAGACGGGGCTTTCTTT | CASRIGTDGAFF
TRBD1 | 15 | TRBJ1-5 | medium-sized | TRBV10-3 | TGTGCCACCCACAGGGGGCGAAATAGCAATCAGCCCCAGCATTTT | CATHRGRNSNQPQHF
TRBD1 | 14 | TRBJ2-2 | - | TRBV28 | TGTGCCAAACAACAGGGGGCGGACACCGGGGAGCTGTTTTTT | CAKQQGADTGELFF
TRBD1 | 15 | TRBJ1-2 | - | TRBV15 | TGTGCCACCAGCAGAAACCAGGGGGCTGGGTATGGCTACACCTTC | CATSRNQGAGYGYTF
- | 15 | TRBJ1-1 | - | TRBV6-6 | TGTGCCAGCAGCTCCCGGGACTTAGTAAACACTGAAGCTTTCTTT | CASSSRDLVNTEAFF
- | 15 | TRBJ1-1 | - | TRBV28 | TGTGCCAGCAGTTTCCGGCAGGGGAGTTCCACTGAAGCTTTCTTT | CASSFRQGSSTEAFF
TRBD1 | 13 | TRBJ1-2 | few | TRBV5-4 | TGTGCCAGCAGCCTCCGGGACAGGGTCAGCTACACCTTC | CASSLRDRVSYTF
TRBD1 | 14 | TRBJ1-4 | - | TRBV6-5 | TGTGCCAGCAGCTTGGGGGACAGCAATGAAAAACTGTTTTTT | CASSLGDSNEKLFF
- | 13 | TRBJ2-5 | - | TRBV15 | TGTGCCACCAGCCCCCGACGGGGGTCGACCCAGTACTTC | CATSPRRGSTQYF
TRBD1 | 14 | TRBJ1-1 | few | TRBV6-1 | TGTGCCAGCAGCCCGGACAGGGCTGGATCTGAAGCTTTCTTT | CASSPDRAGSEAFF
TRBD1 | 12 | TRBJ1-6 | - | TRBV27 | TGTGCCAGCAGAGAGACAGGGGCACCCCTCCACTTT | CASRETGAPLHF
TRBD1 | 12 | TRBJ1-2 | - | TRBV2 | TGTGCCAGCAGTTACGACAGGGCGGGCTACACCTTC | CASSYDRAGYTF
- | 15 | TRBJ1-1 | few | TRBV11-2 | TGTGCCAGCAGCGCCAGACAGAGCCTGAACACTGAAGCTTTCTTT | CASSARQSLNTEAFF
- | 17 | TRBJ1-6 | few | TRBV7-9 | TGTGCCAGCAGCTCAGGGACATCCAGCTCCTATAATTCACCCCTCCACTTT | CASSSGTSSSYNSPLHF
- | 15 | TRBJ2-7 | few | TRBV5-1 | TGCGCCAGCAGCTTACTGCCGGGACAAAACTACGAGCAGTACTTC | CASSLLPGQNYEQYF
TRBD2 | 16 | TRBJ2-5 | - | TRBV9 | TGTGCCAGCAGCCCGCATCTAGCGGGGGTCATGGAGACCCAGTACTTC | CASSPHLAGVMETQYF
TRBD2 | 17 | TRBJ2-4 | - | TRBV9 | TGTGCCAGCAGCGAAGGACTAGACAACTTAGCCAAAAACATTCAGTACTTC | CASSEGLDNLAKNIQYF
- | 15 | TRBJ1-2 | once | TRBV7-2 | TGTGCCAGCAGCCCTAGACGGGAAGCTAACTATGGCTACACCTTC | CASSPRREANYGYTF
- | 13 | TRBJ2-3 | - | TRBV2 | TGTGCCAGCAATTATCTAGGTCAAGATACGCAGTATTTT | CASNYLGQDTQYF
- | 19 | TRBJ1-1 | - | TRBV19 | TGTGCCAGTAGAGGACAGAGCCCCAAATTGTCGGGGAGGAACACTGAAGCTTTCTTT | CASRGQSPKLSGRNTEAFF
- | 15 | TRBJ2-7 | - | TRBV19 | TGTGCCAGTAGCAAGACAGCGTACATCTCCTACGAGCAGTACTTC | CASSKTAYISYEQYF
- | 13 | TRBJ1-1 | - | TRBV6-4 | TGTGCCAGCAGCAACAGAGACACCACTGAAGCTTTCTTT | CASSNRDTTEAFF
TRBD2 | 16 | TRBJ2-1 | - | TRBV10-3 | TGTGCCATCCTCGGGAAGCGGGGCCAACCTAGGAATGAGCAGTTCTTC | CAILGKRGQPRNEQFF
TRBD1 | 15 | TRBJ1-2 | - | TRBV28 | TGTGCCAGCAGCCATCTGACAGGGGGCGCGAATGGCTACACCTTC | CASSHLTGGANGYTF
TRBD1 | 15 | TRBJ2-7 | - | TRBV19 | TGTGCCAGTAGTCCAAAAACAGGGGGGTACTACGAGCAGTACTTC | CASSPKTGGYYEQYF
- | 15 | TRBJ2-1 | - | TRBV7-7 | TGTGCTAGCAGCTTAGAGCCTATGAAGCTTCATGAGCAGTTCTTC | CASSLEPMKLHEQFF
TRBD1 | 18 | TRBJ1-1 | once | TRBV23-1 | TGCGCCAGCAGCGACAGGGGGTTCCCTGGGTCCATGAACACTGAAGCTTTCTTT | CASSDRGFPGSMNTEAFF
- | 13 | TRBJ1-6 | few | TRBV11-2 | TGTGCCAGCAGCTCAGAGGGACTTTCACCCCTCCACTTT | CASSSEGLSPLHF
TRBD2 | 14 | TRBJ2-5 | - | TRBV5-6 | TGTGCCAGCAGCCTGAGACTAGCCAAGGAGACCCAGTACTTC | CASSLRLAKETQYF
TRBD2 | 15 | TRBJ2-5 | once | TRBV5-1 | TGCGCCAGCAGCTTGGCTAGCGGGACCCAAGAGACCCAGTACTTC | CASSLASGTQETQYF
- | 17 | TRBJ1-2 | few | TRBV11-2 | TGTGCCAGCAGCTTAGAATTTCGGCAGACTTCTAACTATGGCTACACCTTC | CASSLEFRQTSNYGYTF
TRBD1 | 16 | TRBJ2-3 | - | TRBV7-3 | TGTGCCAGCAGCTCCCAGACAGGGGGCGACGCAGATACGCAGTATTTT | CASSSQTGGDADTQYF
- | 13 | TRBJ2-2 | - | TRBV5-1 | TGCGCCAGCAGCTTGGGACAGTACGGGGAGCTGTTTTTT | CASSLGQYGELFF
- | 13 | TRBJ1-1 | few | TRBV19 | TGTGCCAGTAGTATCCGGGGGAACACTGAAGCTTTCTTT | CASSIRGNTEAFF
TRBD2 | 14 | TRBJ2-1 | - | TRBV2 | TGTGCCAGCAAGCGGGAGGTGTCGGGCAATGAGCAGTTCTTC | CASKREVSGNEQFF
- | 12 | TRBJ1-4 | - | TRBV6-5 | TGTGCCAGCAGTTCGGGGAATGAAAAACTGTTTTTT | CASSSGNEKLFF
TRBD2 | 15 | TRBJ2-1 | - | TRBV7-3 | TGTGCCAGCAGCCCACTGTTATCTAGCGGTAGTGAGCAGTTCTTC | CASSPLLSSGSEQFF
- | 17 | TRBJ2-4 | - | TRBV11-2 | TGTGCCAGCAGCCTACACTTCAGGGTCGCGGCCAAAAACATTCAGTACTTC | CASSLHFRVAAKNIQYF
TRBD1 | 14 | TRBJ2-5 | - | TRBV5-1 | TGCGCCAGCAGCCACAGGGGGTACCAAGAGACCCAGTACTTC | CASSHRGYQETQYF
TRBD1 | 13 | TRBJ1-1 | few | TRBV6-1 | TGTGCCAGCAACCGGGACAGGGGACATTTTGCTTTCTTT | CASNRDRGHFAFF
TRBD1 | 13 | TRBJ2-3 | few | TRBV6-5 | TGTGCCAGCAGTTACTCAGACAGGGACACGCAGTATTTT | CASSYSDRDTQYF
TRBD2 | 14 | TRBJ2-7 | - | TRBV6-6 | TGTGCCAGCAGTCGGACTAGCTCGAGCTACGAGCAGTACTTC | CASSRTSSSYEQYF
- | 11 | TRBJ2-3 | few | TRBV4-2 | TGTGCCAGCAGCCCTCTACGTACGCAGTATTTT | CASSPLRTQYF
- | 11 | TRBJ2-7 | few | TRBV30 | TGTGCCTGGAGTCCCGCCTACGAGCAGTACTTC | CAWSPAYEQYF
- | 12 | TRBJ2-7 | - | TRBV25-1 | TGTGCCAGCAGTGCCATCGCGAGGGAGCAGTACTTC | CASSAIAREQYF